This is a list of T cell receptor beta chains from one sample in a study of blood T cell repertoires in COVID-19. Only in-frame clones appear in the TCRdb table, and some are missing; sequencing was by immunoSEQ multiplex PCR. The sample lists 110,000 to 150,000 clones, over 70% occurring once. What was sequenced was peripheral blood. All receptors come from a woman aged 55 to 70 with acute or convalescent COVID-19. Both conserved end residues are part of each CDR3. The order of the fields is V gene, J gene, D gene, clone size, CDR3 DNA, CDR3 protein. D genes are given only for firm matches. Size is stated for part of the rows, as once, few or many counts, or as a class when the clone is expanded.

V gene: TRBV19; J gene: TRBJ2-2; D gene: .; clone size: few; CDR3 DNA: TGTGCCAGAGCCCACAAACGGTGGCGGAACGTTGCCCGGGAGCTGTTTTTT; CDR3 protein: CARAHKRWRNVARELFF
V gene: TRBV28; J gene: TRBJ2-1; D gene: TRBD1; clone size: .; CDR3 DNA: TGTGCCAGCAGTTTAGGGACAGATGTCTACAATGAGCAGTTCTTC; CDR3 protein: CASSLGTDVYNEQFF
V gene: TRBV5-1; J gene: TRBJ2-2; D gene: TRBD1; clone size: few; CDR3 DNA: TGCGCCAGTCAGCAGGGGGATAACACCGGGGAGCTGTTTTTT; CDR3 protein: CASQQGDNTGELFF
V gene: TRBV11-2; J gene: TRBJ2-7; D gene: .; clone size: few; CDR3 DNA: TGTGCCAGCAGCTTCGGACTAGGGGGCTACGAGCAGTACTTC; CDR3 protein: CASSFGLGGYEQYF
V gene: TRBV5-4; J gene: TRBJ1-6; D gene: .; clone size: few; CDR3 DNA: TGTGCCAGCAGCGAGGCCGGTTTGGGTAATTCACCCCTCCACTTT; CDR3 protein: CASSEAGLGNSPLHF
V gene: TRBV27; J gene: TRBJ2-5; D gene: .; clone size: .; CDR3 DNA: TGTGCCAGCAGTTCAGACCTCGGGGTTCGTGAGACCCAGTACTTC; CDR3 protein: CASSSDLGVRETQYF
V gene: TRBV30; J gene: TRBJ2-3; D gene: TRBD2; clone size: .; CDR3 DNA: TGTGCCTGGAGTTGGAGTAGCGGGAGCACAGATACGCAGTATTTT; CDR3 protein: CAWSWSSGSTDTQYF
V gene: TRBV11-2; J gene: TRBJ2-7; D gene: TRBD1; clone size: .; CDR3 DNA: TGTGCCAGCAGCTCAAAACAGGGGGCTTCCTACGAGCAGTACTTC; CDR3 protein: CASSSKQGASYEQYF
V gene: TRBV9; J gene: TRBJ1-3; D gene: .; clone size: .; CDR3 DNA: TGTGCCAGCAGCAAAGCAACCAACGCAGGGTACTCTGGAAACACCATATATTTT; CDR3 protein: CASSKATNAGYSGNTIYF
V gene: TRBV28; J gene: TRBJ1-2; D gene: .; clone size: .; CDR3 DNA: TGTGCCAGCAGCTTGGACACTAACGGCGGCTATGGCTACACCTTC; CDR3 protein: CASSLDTNGGYGYTF
V gene: TRBV5-1; J gene: TRBJ2-7; D gene: .; clone size: .; CDR3 DNA: TGCGCCAGCAGCCCAGGTCTAGCGCCGAGCTCCTACGAGCAGTACTTC; CDR3 protein: CASSPGLAPSSYEQYF
V gene: TRBV30; J gene: TRBJ2-3; D gene: TRBD2; clone size: once; CDR3 DNA: TGTGCCTGGAGAGGGCGGGAGGGCGTAGGTTGGCAGTATTTT; CDR3 protein: CAWRGREGVGWQYF
V gene: TRBV27; J gene: TRBJ2-3; D gene: .; clone size: once; CDR3 DNA: TGTGCCAGCAGTTTATTGAATTGGGGCCAGCAAGATACGCAGTATTTT; CDR3 protein: CASSLLNWGQQDTQYF
V gene: TRBV24-1; J gene: TRBJ1-5; D gene: TRBD1; clone size: .; CDR3 DNA: TGTGCCACAACCGGGGACAGGGTCTACTATAGCAATCAGCCCCAGCATTTT; CDR3 protein: CATTGDRVYYSNQPQHF
V gene: TRBV3-1/TRBV3-2; J gene: TRBJ1-1; D gene: .; clone size: .; CDR3 DNA: TGTGCCAGCAGCCAAGTCGGCGGCTTTGAAGCTTTCTTT; CDR3 protein: CASSQVGGFEAFF
V gene: TRBV19; J gene: TRBJ2-3; D gene: TRBD2; clone size: .; CDR3 DNA: TGTGCCAGTAGTAACCACCGACTAGCGGGAGGGCCAGATACGCAGTATTTT; CDR3 protein: CASSNHRLAGGPDTQYF
V gene: TRBV10-3; J gene: TRBJ2-7; D gene: TRBD1; clone size: once; CDR3 DNA: TGTGCCATCGGACAGGGGGCCTACGAGCAGTACTTC; CDR3 protein: CAIGQGAYEQYF
V gene: TRBV5-1; J gene: TRBJ2-2; D gene: TRBD2; clone size: .; CDR3 DNA: TGCGCCAGCACCTTAGCGGGAGCGGGATACACCGGGGAGCTGTTTTTT; CDR3 protein: CASTLAGAGYTGELFF
V gene: TRBV5-1; J gene: TRBJ2-1; D gene: TRBD2; clone size: .; CDR3 DNA: TGCGCCAGCACCCCGGGTCCTAGCGGGAGTAATAATGAGCAGTTCTTC; CDR3 protein: CASTPGPSGSNNEQFF
V gene: TRBV6-4; J gene: TRBJ2-1; D gene: TRBD1; clone size: .; CDR3 DNA: TGTGCCAGCAGAAACTGGCCGGGACAGGATAATGAGCAGTTCTTC; CDR3 protein: CASRNWPGQDNEQFF
V gene: TRBV29-1; J gene: TRBJ2-3; D gene: TRBD2; clone size: .; CDR3 DNA: TGCAGCGTTCTTGAGGGAACTAGCGTAAATACGCAGTATTTT; CDR3 protein: CSVLEGTSVNTQYF
V gene: TRBV4-2; J gene: TRBJ2-7; D gene: .; clone size: .; CDR3 DNA: TGTGCCAGCAGCCAAGGAGCGGTAAACTCCTACGAGCAGTACTTC; CDR3 protein: CASSQGAVNSYEQYF
V gene: TRBV5-4; J gene: TRBJ2-6; D gene: .; clone size: .; CDR3 DNA: TGTGCCAGCAGCTTCAATGGGGCCAACGTCCTGACTTTC; CDR3 protein: CASSFNGANVLTF
V gene: TRBV7-2; J gene: TRBJ1-1; D gene: TRBD1; clone size: .; CDR3 DNA: TGTGCCAGCAGCCGGGACAGGCTTCCGAACACTGAAGCTTTCTTT; CDR3 protein: CASSRDRLPNTEAFF
V gene: TRBV10-3; J gene: TRBJ2-2; D gene: TRBD1; clone size: once; CDR3 DNA: TGTGCCTTCGCGAGACAGGGGAACACCGGGGAGCTGTTTTTT; CDR3 protein: CAFARQGNTGELFF
V gene: TRBV5-1; J gene: TRBJ2-2; D gene: .; clone size: .; CDR3 DNA: TGCGCCAGCAGCCCGGGGGACAGTCCCCCCGGGGAGCTGTTTTTT; CDR3 protein: CASSPGDSPPGELFF
V gene: TRBV25-1; J gene: TRBJ2-1; D gene: .; clone size: .; CDR3 DNA: TGTGCCAGCAGTGAGGCTCACAGGGAGCAGTTCTTC; CDR3 protein: CASSEAHREQFF
V gene: TRBV28; J gene: TRBJ1-4; D gene: .; clone size: few; CDR3 DNA: TGTGCCAGCAGCCCTAGTTACAGGGTCCCTAATGAAAAACTGTTTTTT; CDR3 protein: CASSPSYRVPNEKLFF
V gene: TRBV27; J gene: TRBJ1-4; D gene: TRBD1; clone size: once; CDR3 DNA: TGTGCCAGCAGCCCTCGGGACAGGGATTTCGGAAAACTGTTTTTT; CDR3 protein: CASSPRDRDFGKLFF
V gene: TRBV19; J gene: TRBJ1-5; D gene: TRBD1; clone size: .; CDR3 DNA: TGTGCCAGTAGTACCCAGGGGGCCGGTCAGCCCCAGCATTTT; CDR3 protein: CASSTQGAGQPQHF
V gene: TRBV7-9; J gene: TRBJ1-2; D gene: TRBD1; clone size: .; CDR3 DNA: TGTGCCAGCAGCTTAGATCCACAGGGGGCTGGCTACACCTTC; CDR3 protein: CASSLDPQGAGYTF
V gene: TRBV30; J gene: TRBJ1-2; D gene: .; clone size: few; CDR3 DNA: TGTGCCTGGATCACCGACGGGTGGGCTAACTATGGCTACACCTTC; CDR3 protein: CAWITDGWANYGYTF
V gene: TRBV29-1; J gene: TRBJ1-2; D gene: TRBD1; clone size: .; CDR3 DNA: TGCAGCGTCTACACAGGGGGCGCAAATGGCTACACCTTC; CDR3 protein: CSVYTGGANGYTF
V gene: TRBV2; J gene: TRBJ1-2; D gene: .; clone size: .; CDR3 DNA: TGTGCCAGTGGGGCTGGCTATGGCTACACCTTC; CDR3 protein: CASGAGYGYTF
V gene: TRBV7-2; J gene: TRBJ2-7; D gene: .; clone size: many; CDR3 DNA: TGTGCCAGCAGCTTTGAACTAGGCAGGGAGCAGTACTTC; CDR3 protein: CASSFELGREQYF
V gene: TRBV5-4; J gene: TRBJ2-7; D gene: .; clone size: .; CDR3 DNA: TGTGCCAGCAGCGCCACTTCCTACGAGCAGTACTTC; CDR3 protein: CASSATSYEQYF
V gene: TRBV30; J gene: TRBJ2-7; D gene: .; clone size: once; CDR3 DNA: TGTGCCTGGAGCGAGGGCCCCCACGAGCAGTACTTC; CDR3 protein: CAWSEGPHEQYF
V gene: TRBV9; J gene: TRBJ2-6; D gene: .; clone size: .; CDR3 DNA: TGTGCCAGCAGCGCCGGCTCTGGGGCCAACGTCCTGACTTTC; CDR3 protein: CASSAGSGANVLTF
V gene: TRBV10-1; J gene: TRBJ1-1; D gene: .; clone size: .; CDR3 DNA: TGCGCCAGCAGTGAGTCTGAGAGGACACAGAACACTGAAGCTTTCTTT; CDR3 protein: CASSESERTQNTEAFF
V gene: TRBV6-5; J gene: TRBJ2-3; D gene: TRBD2; clone size: .; CDR3 DNA: TGTGCCAGCAGCCGCGGACTAGCGAGGAGAGATACGCAGTATTTT; CDR3 protein: CASSRGLARRDTQYF
V gene: TRBV29-1; J gene: TRBJ1-2; D gene: TRBD1; clone size: .; CDR3 DNA: TGCAGCGCTATCTCGGGGACAGTGGCCTATGGCTACACCTTC; CDR3 protein: CSAISGTVAYGYTF
V gene: TRBV24-1; J gene: TRBJ2-5; D gene: .; clone size: .; CDR3 DNA: TGTGCCACGGGGGACGACAGGAACCAAGAGACCCAGTACTTC; CDR3 protein: CATGDDRNQETQYF
V gene: TRBV6-5; J gene: TRBJ1-2; D gene: TRBD1; clone size: .; CDR3 DNA: TGTGCCAGCAATCAAGAGGCAGGGGGCTATGGCTACACCTTC; CDR3 protein: CASNQEAGGYGYTF
V gene: TRBV28; J gene: TRBJ2-7; D gene: TRBD1; clone size: .; CDR3 DNA: TGTGCCAGCAGTTTAGAGAGGGGGCTTCCGTACTTC; CDR3 protein: CASSLERGLPYF
V gene: TRBV7-8; J gene: TRBJ2-7; D gene: .; clone size: few; CDR3 DNA: TGTGCCAGCACACGAAGGACAGCCTACGAGCAGTACTTC; CDR3 protein: CASTRRTAYEQYF
V gene: TRBV19; J gene: TRBJ1-5; D gene: TRBD1; clone size: .; CDR3 DNA: TGTGCCAGTAGTAGAAAGGGACAGATCTATAGCAATCAGCCCCAGCATTTT; CDR3 protein: CASSRKGQIYSNQPQHF
V gene: TRBV19; J gene: TRBJ2-5; D gene: TRBD2; clone size: .; CDR3 DNA: TGTGCCAGTAGTATATCGGGAGGGCCCCGGGAGACCCAGTACTTC; CDR3 protein: CASSISGGPRETQYF
V gene: TRBV7-9; J gene: TRBJ2-3; D gene: TRBD2; clone size: once; CDR3 DNA: TGTGCCAGCAGCTTGACTAGCAGAAGCACAGATACGCAGTATTTT; CDR3 protein: CASSLTSRSTDTQYF
V gene: TRBV6-2/TRBV6-3; J gene: TRBJ2-1; D gene: TRBD2; clone size: .; CDR3 DNA: TGTGCCAGCACCCCCGGGACTATACTAAATAGGGCCTACAATGAGCAGTTCTTC; CDR3 protein: CASTPGTILNRAYNEQFF
V gene: TRBV19; J gene: TRBJ1-5; D gene: .; clone size: .; CDR3 DNA: TGTGCCAGTAAGTCGGGTCTGTATCAGCCCCAGCATTTT; CDR3 protein: CASKSGLYQPQHF
V gene: TRBV19; J gene: TRBJ2-7; D gene: .; clone size: .; CDR3 DNA: TGTGCCAGTAGTCCCAGAGGGTCCTTCTCCTACGAGCAGTACTTC; CDR3 protein: CASSPRGSFSYEQYF
V gene: TRBV7-2; J gene: TRBJ1-3; D gene: .; clone size: .; CDR3 DNA: TGTGCCAGCAGCTTAGCAGGCACGGGGAACACCATATATTTT; CDR3 protein: CASSLAGTGNTIYF
V gene: TRBV27; J gene: TRBJ1-1; D gene: .; clone size: .; CDR3 DNA: TGTGCCAGCAGTCGGGGGAACACTGAAGCTTTCTTT; CDR3 protein: CASSRGNTEAFF
V gene: TRBV6-5; J gene: TRBJ2-1; D gene: .; clone size: .; CDR3 DNA: TGTGCCAGCAGTTTCAGCGGAGCGAATGAGCAGTTCTTC; CDR3 protein: CASSFSGANEQFF
V gene: TRBV7-9; J gene: TRBJ2-1; D gene: TRBD2; clone size: few; CDR3 DNA: TGTGCCAGCAGCGGATGGACTAGCGGGAGGTCAACCACTAACAATGAGCAGTTCTTC; CDR3 protein: CASSGWTSGRSTTNNEQFF
V gene: TRBV9; J gene: TRBJ1-2; D gene: .; clone size: .; CDR3 DNA: TGTGCCAGCAGCGTCGGGGAGTATGGCTATGGCTACACCTTC; CDR3 protein: CASSVGEYGYGYTF
V gene: TRBV27; J gene: TRBJ2-1; D gene: TRBD2; clone size: few; CDR3 DNA: TGTGCCAGCAGACTGGGCGGGAGGGCCTACAATGAGCAGTTCTTC; CDR3 protein: CASRLGGRAYNEQFF